This T cell receptor beta chain came from a study of CD8 T cells in Susac syndrome. Turning to the study itself: At the time of blood draw, patients with Susac syndrome were therapy-naive, receiving corticosteroids, or receiving intravenous immunoglobulin alone.

Random hexamers served to reverse transcribe roughly 0.45 to 1 ug RNA. Multiplex PCR with immunoSEQ amplified the TCR beta CDR3 across 54 Vbeta and 13 Jbeta. TCRdb re-called the immunoSEQ multiplex PCR reads with MiXCR, one entry per CDR3 protein. The sample records about 180,000 distinct CDR3 sequences, approximately 94% being singletons. The CDR3 loop spans 16 amino acids. V was clipped by 5 bases and J by 8 bases, with 24 bases between them. Germline V gives CDR1 MNHEY, CDR2 SMNVEV (reference sequence). The authors carried out high-throughput sequencing of TCR beta. They applied it to CD8+ and CD4+ T cells obtained from blood. It was negative isolation that provided the CD8+ and CD4+ T cells, whereas TEMRA cells were enriched by FACS. This clonotype was observed once.

This rearrangement joins TRBV27 to TRBJ1-2, with a tentative D call TRBD1 (5 bases). The receptor was derived from a human donor with Susac syndrome. The sample was CD4+ T cells from PBMCs. This chain's CDR3 is CASSQISGTGQKGYTF. Written as DNA, the CDR3 is TGTGCCAGCAGTCAGATCTCTGGGACGGGGCAGAAGGGCTACACCTTC.